The source of this T cell receptor beta chain is a study of blood T cell repertoires in COVID-19. Study summary: Specimens from acute and convalescent COVID-19 originated in the United States, Italy and Spain. Sample material is recorded as cDNA or gDNA derived from T cells, B-cell-depleted T cells, or PBMCs.

Per germline, CDR1 WSHSY and CDR2 SAAADI. The trim removed 8 bases at V and 1 base at J, leaving 2 bases unmatched. This CDR3 has 13 amino acids. In the authors' workflow: Reference gene primer amplification in the assay estimated nucleated cell counts. Method: immunoSEQ multiplex PCR; TCRdb's copy keeps in-frame clones and lacks some. V, J and clone size reflect that table, while D and trimming were determined from the DNA. The profile shows under 250,000 clones, about 86% of them singletons. This clone was seen a handful of times. Other DNA sequences in the sample encode the same CDR3. The sequencing input was peripheral blood. This chain uses TRBV10-2 with TRBJ1-5, with TRBD1 matching over 7 bases. The receptor was isolated from a man older than 75 with acute or convalescent COVID-19. This CDR3 is CASRDRSNQPQHF. Written as DNA, the CDR3 is TGCGCCAGCCGGGACAGAAGCAATCAGCCCCAGCATTTT.